This TCR beta chain was captured in a study of Ad26.COV2.S vaccination and SARS-CoV-2 variants. This clone turned up a few times. The trim removed 5 bases at V and 0 bases at J, leaving 3 bases unmatched. This CDR3 spans 15 amino acids. Germline CDR1 reads SQVTM; CDR2 reads ANQGSEA. The protocol was immunoSEQ multiplex PCR, while the TCRdb copy is restricted to in-frame clones and leaves out a portion. The data hold hundreds of thousands of clones, with about 83% observed a single time. Treatment here: around 19 received Ad26.COV2.S at low or high dose, single or two shots; 5 received placebo; per-sample allocation not given. Collection of the samples took place on day 63 after the first injection of vaccine or placebo.

The chain couples TRBV29-1 to TRBJ2-3; 12 bases align to TRBD2. The receptor comes from a person between 18 and 65 years old who received the Ad26.COV2.S COVID-19 vaccine or a placebo. Sequences were derived from peripheral blood, sampled in a trial of Ad26.COV2.S vaccine versus placebo. The CDR3 sequence: CSVRLAGGSTDTQYF. CDR3 bases: TGCAGCGTTCGCCTAGCGGGGGGGAGCACAGATACGCAGTATTTT.